The sequence of this T cell receptor beta chain was determined in a study of PD-1 blockade in mismatch repair-deficient tumors. Study summary: Patients had about 13 mismatch repair-deficient cancer types and were previously treated and progressing.

Three pembrolizumab responders had their TCRs sequenced. Clones were sequenced by immunoSEQ multiplex PCR, and TCRdb holds only the in-frame ones, with some missing. In the table there are under 50,000 clones, roughly 77% of which are singletons. J was trimmed by 7 bases and V by 5 bases; bases with no gene match: 8. The CDR3 runs to 14 residues. In germline, CDR1 is MNHEY, CDR2 SMNVEV (reference sequence). The starting material was peripheral blood, obtained 4 weeks after starting pembrolizumab. The sequence was obtained from an adult with mismatch repair-deficient cancer. The chain links TRBV27 to TRBJ2-3; 8 bases map to TRBD2. CDR3 amino acids: CASSVSGSSNTQYF. The CDR3 region has the DNA TGTGCCAGCAGTGTGAGCGGGAGTTCGAATACGCAGTATTTT.